The 5 T cell receptor beta chains given below trace back to one sample, sequenced in a study of cytomegalovirus exposure and HLA in healthy donors. It was with 60 Vbeta and 13 Jbeta primers that the PCR ran. Sequenced by immunoSEQ multiplex PCR; TCRdb stores in-frame clones only, minus some. The sample lists 91,000 or so clones; 70% to 85% were seen once. Sample: PBMCs. Every receptor here comes from a man younger than 40 in good health and CMV-seropositive.

This clone appeared a few times. The chain couples TRBV18 to TRBJ2-2; TRBD1 might be the D (6 bases). The CDR3 length is 14 residues. Germline V gene sequence: CDR1 KGHSH, CDR2 LQKENI. The V and J ends lost 3 bases and 6 bases respectively, with 11 bases between them. The CDR3 reads CASSPAGESGELFF. The CDR3 DNA follows: TGTGCCAGCTCACCCGCAGGGGAATCCGGGGAGCTGTTTTTT.

The CDR3 loop reads CASRGQGHYGYTF. The CDR3 DNA reads as TGTGCCAGCAGGGGACAGGGACACTATGGCTACACCTTC. The chain recombines TRBV7-2 with TRBJ1-2; 9 bases align to TRBD1. With V trimmed by 6 bases and J by 3 bases, 2 bases remained unmatched. The CDR3 runs 13 residues. Germline V lookup: CDR1 SGHTA, CDR2 FQGNSA. Based on the CDR3 plus reference TRBV7-2 and TRBJ1-2, the full variable domain is GAGVSQSPSNKVTEKGKDVELRCDPISGHTALYWYRQSLGQGLEFLIYFQGNSAPDKSGLPSDRFSAERTGGSVSTLTIQRTQQEDSAVYLCASRGQGHYGYTFGSGTRLTVV.

The chain is built from TRBV30 and TRBJ2-5; perhaps TRBD1 as D (6 bases). Trimming removed 1 base from V and 2 bases from J, with 14 bases in between. Germline assignment: CDR1 GTSNPN and CDR2 SVGIG (reference sequence). CDR3 length: 15 residues. For the CDR3, the DNA is TGTGCCTGGAGTGAGGGGCAGGGGAGACAAGAGACCCAGTACTTC. This sequence encodes CAWSEGQGRQETQYF.

The genes are TRBV5-6 and TRBJ2-7; D unclear. Trimming cost V 4 bases and J 3 bases, with 23 bases left between them. The CDR3 is made up of 17 amino acids. Germline CDR1 reads SGHDT; CDR2 reads YYEEEE. The CDR3 DNA reads as TGTGCCAGCAGCCCTACCCGGTTACAGTACTCCGACTACGAGCAGTACGTC. Protein: CASSPTRLQYSDYEQYV.

This clone appeared many times. The J gene is TRBJ1-3, the V gene TRBV28; D is perhaps TRBD1 (5 bases). This CDR3 contains 16 residues. V gave up 8 bases and J gave up 0 bases, with 17 bases separating them. Germline V gene lookup returns CDR1 MDHEN and CDR2 SYDVKM. The CDR3 here is CASGGDRGSSGNTIYF. The CDR3 DNA follows: TGTGCCAGCGGGGGGGACCGGGGTAGCTCTGGAAACACCATATATTTT.